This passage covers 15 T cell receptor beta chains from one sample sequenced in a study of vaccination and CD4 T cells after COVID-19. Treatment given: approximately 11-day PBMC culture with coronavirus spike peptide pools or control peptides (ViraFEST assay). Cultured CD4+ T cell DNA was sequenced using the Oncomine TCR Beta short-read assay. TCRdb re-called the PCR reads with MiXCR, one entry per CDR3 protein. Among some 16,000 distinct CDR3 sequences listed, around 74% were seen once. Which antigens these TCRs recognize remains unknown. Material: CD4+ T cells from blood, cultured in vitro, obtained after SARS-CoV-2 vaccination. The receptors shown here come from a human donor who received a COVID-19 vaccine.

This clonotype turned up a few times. The CDR3 DNA reads TGTGCCTGGAGGGCCGGGATTCAGCTTAGGTATGGCTACACCTTC. Its translation is CAWRAGIQLRYGYTF. The chain has TRBV30 and TRBJ1-2, with D uncertain. Trimming pared 3 bases from V and 5 bases from J, leaving 19 bases between. The germline CDR1 and CDR2 sequences are GTSNPN and SVGIG (reference sequence). This CDR3 has 15 residues. The full variable domain, with the rest looked up from reference TRBV30 and TRBJ1-2, is SQTIHQWPATLVQPVGSPLSLECTVEGTSNPNLYWYRQAAGRGLQLLFYSVGIGQISSEVPQNLSASRPQDRQFILSSKKLLLSDSGFYLCAWRAGIQLRYGYTFGSGTRLTVV.

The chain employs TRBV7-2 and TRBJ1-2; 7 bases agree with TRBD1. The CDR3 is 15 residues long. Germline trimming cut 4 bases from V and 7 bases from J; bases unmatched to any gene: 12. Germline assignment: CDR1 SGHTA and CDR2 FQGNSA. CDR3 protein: CASSSGQPWGGGYTF. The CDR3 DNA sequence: TGTGCCAGCAGCTCGGGACAGCCGTGGGGAGGTGGCTACACCTTC.

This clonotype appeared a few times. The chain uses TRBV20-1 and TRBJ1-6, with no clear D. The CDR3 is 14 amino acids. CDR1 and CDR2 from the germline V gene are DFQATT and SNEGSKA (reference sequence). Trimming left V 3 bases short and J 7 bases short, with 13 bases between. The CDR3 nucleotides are TGCAGTGCTAGTTTGGGGAAGGAGAATTCACCCCTCCACTTT. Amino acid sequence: CSASLGKENSPLHF.

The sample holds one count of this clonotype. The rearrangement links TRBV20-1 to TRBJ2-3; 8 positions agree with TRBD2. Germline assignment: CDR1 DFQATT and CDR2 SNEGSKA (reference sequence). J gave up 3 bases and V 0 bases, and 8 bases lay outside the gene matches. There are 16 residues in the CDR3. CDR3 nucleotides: TGCAGTGCTAGAGATCCCGCTAGCGGGCCTACAGATACGCAGTATTTT. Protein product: CSARDPASGPTDTQYF.

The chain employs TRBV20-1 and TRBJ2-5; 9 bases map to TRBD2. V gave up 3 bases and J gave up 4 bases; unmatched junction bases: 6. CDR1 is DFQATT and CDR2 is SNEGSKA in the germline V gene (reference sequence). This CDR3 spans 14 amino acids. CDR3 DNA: TGCAGTGCTAGGTGGCGGGGGGGAACAGAGACCCAGTACTTC. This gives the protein CSARWRGGTETQYF.

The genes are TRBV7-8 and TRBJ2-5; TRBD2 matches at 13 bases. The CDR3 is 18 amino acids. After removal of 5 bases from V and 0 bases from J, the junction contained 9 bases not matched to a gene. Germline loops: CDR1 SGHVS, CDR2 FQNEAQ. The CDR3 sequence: CASSPGTSGIRYQETQYF. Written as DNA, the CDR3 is TGTGCCAGCAGCCCCGGGACTAGCGGGATCCGATACCAAGAGACCCAGTACTTC.

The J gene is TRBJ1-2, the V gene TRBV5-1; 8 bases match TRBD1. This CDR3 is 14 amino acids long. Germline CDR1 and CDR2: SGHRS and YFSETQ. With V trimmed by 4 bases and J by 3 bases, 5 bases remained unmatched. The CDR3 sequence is CASSPSTGDYGYTF. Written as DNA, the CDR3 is TGCGCCAGCAGCCCATCGACAGGGGACTATGGCTACACCTTC.

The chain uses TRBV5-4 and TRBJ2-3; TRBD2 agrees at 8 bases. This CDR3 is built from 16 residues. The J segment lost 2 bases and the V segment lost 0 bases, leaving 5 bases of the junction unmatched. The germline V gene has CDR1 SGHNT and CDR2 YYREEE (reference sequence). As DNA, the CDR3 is TGTGCCAGCAGCTTGGCAGCGGGGGACAACACAGATACGCAGTATTTT. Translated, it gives CASSLAAGDNTDTQYF.

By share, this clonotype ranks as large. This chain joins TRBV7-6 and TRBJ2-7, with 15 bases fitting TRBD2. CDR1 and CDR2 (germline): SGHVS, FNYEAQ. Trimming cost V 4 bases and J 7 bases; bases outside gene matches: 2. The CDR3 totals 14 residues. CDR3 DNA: TGTGCCAGCAGCTGGACTAGCGGGGGGGAAGAGCAGTACTTC. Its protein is CASSWTSGGEEQYF. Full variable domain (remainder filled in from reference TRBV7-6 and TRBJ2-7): GAGVSQSPRYKVTKRGQDVALRCDPISGHVSLYWYRQALGQGPEFLTYFNYEAQQDKSGLPNDRFSAERPEGSISTLTIQRTEQRDSAMYRCASSWTSGGEEQYFGPGTRLTVT.

This CDR3 is CSARGLRTDTQYF. CDR3 DNA sequence: TGCAGTGCTAGAGGACTTCGCACAGATACGCAGTATTTT. This chain uses TRBV20-1 with TRBJ2-3, with D hard to call. The CDR3 totals 13 residues. The germline V and J ends were trimmed by 1 base and 1 base, with 6 bases remaining between them. Germline CDR1 is DFQATT and CDR2 is SNEGSKA (reference sequence).

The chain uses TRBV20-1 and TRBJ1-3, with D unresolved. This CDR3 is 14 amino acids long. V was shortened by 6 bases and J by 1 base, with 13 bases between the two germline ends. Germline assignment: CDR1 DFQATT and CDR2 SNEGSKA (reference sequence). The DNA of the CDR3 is TGCAGTGCCCTTTCCCAAAGATCTGGAAACACCATATATTTT. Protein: CSALSQRSGNTIYF.

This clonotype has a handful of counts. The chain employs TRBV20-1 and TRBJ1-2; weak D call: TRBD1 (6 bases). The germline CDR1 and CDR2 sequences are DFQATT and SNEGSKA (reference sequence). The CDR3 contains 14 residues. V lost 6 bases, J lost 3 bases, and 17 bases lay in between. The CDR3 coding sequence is TGCAGTGCCCGACTCACAGGGAGAGACTATGGCTACACCTTC. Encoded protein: CSARLTGRDYGYTF.

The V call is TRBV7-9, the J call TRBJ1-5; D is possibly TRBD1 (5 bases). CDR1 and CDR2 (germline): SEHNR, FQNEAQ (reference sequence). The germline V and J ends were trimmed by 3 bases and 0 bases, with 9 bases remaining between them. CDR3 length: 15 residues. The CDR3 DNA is TGTGCCAGCAGCTTCTCGACAGCTAGCAATCAGCCCCAGCATTTT. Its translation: CASSFSTASNQPQHF.

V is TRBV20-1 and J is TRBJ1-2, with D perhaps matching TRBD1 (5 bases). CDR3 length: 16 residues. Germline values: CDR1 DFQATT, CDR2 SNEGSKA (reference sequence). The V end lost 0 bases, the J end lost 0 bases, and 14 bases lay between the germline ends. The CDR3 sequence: CSARDASQGSNYGYTF. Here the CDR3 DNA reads TGCAGTGCTAGAGATGCGAGTCAGGGTTCTAACTATGGCTACACCTTC.

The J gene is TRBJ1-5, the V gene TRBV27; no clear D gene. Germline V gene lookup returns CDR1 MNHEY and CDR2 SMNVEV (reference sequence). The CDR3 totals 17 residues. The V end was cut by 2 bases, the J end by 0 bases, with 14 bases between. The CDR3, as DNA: TGTGCCAGCAGTTTACGGGCTTGGACGGATAGCAATCAGCCCCAGCATTTT. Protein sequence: CASSLRAWTDSNQPQHF.